This TCR beta chain was profiled in a study of blood T cell repertoires in COVID-19. About the research overall: Spain, Italy and the United States supplied samples that represented acute and convalescent COVID-19.

The CDR3 spans 15 residues. From germline, CDR1 is SGHTA and CDR2 FQGNSA. Trimming at V came to 6 bases and at J to 7 bases, leaving 14 bases not matched to a gene. Data came from immunoSEQ multiplex PCR; TCRdb stores just in-frame clones and leaves some out. Counted here are 150,000 to 200,000 clones, less than 85% occurring once; the ten biggest clones make up approximately 4.7%. This sequence joins TRBV7-2 and TRBJ2-7; 8 bases are a match to TRBD1. The origin of this receptor is a woman in her sixties with acute COVID-19. Sequenced: PBMCs or T cells enriched from blood (not recorded which). The CDR3 bases are TGTGCCAGCAGGACGGCAGGGACAGGCCCCCGGGAGCAGTACTTC. It yields the protein CASRTAGTGPREQYF.